The rows below give T cell receptor beta chains drawn from one sample of a study of blood T cell repertoires in COVID-19. TCRdb keeps only in-frame clones here, not all; method: immunoSEQ multiplex PCR. The repertoire includes some 150,000 clones, 91% of them detected once, and under 0.6% sits in the top ten. Input material: peripheral blood. The origin of the receptors is a man between 50 and 59 years old with acute or convalescent COVID-19. The CDR3 runs from the conserved cysteine through the conserved F or W.

cdr3_aa,j_call,v_call
CASSQRTSGSYNEQFF,TRBJ2-1,TRBV4-1
CASSLTDRGTQYF,TRBJ2-5,TRBV28
CASSWTGYGYTF,TRBJ1-2,TRBV7-2
CASRQGGVVKKLFF,TRBJ1-4,TRBV6-5
CASSLLREVVETQYF,TRBJ2-5,TRBV6-2/TRBV6-3
CASSLGLDTGELFF,TRBJ2-2,TRBV11-3
CASSQPLLAGGRADTQYF,TRBJ2-3,TRBV14
CASSESLLSYNEQFF,TRBJ2-1,TRBV10-1
CASSPQPTGNSPLHF,TRBJ1-6,TRBV7-2
CASSQKSAVAGGSSVREQFF,TRBJ2-1,TRBV4-2
CASTRRGKSNQPQHF,TRBJ1-5,TRBV28
CASSQGSDPRNYGYTF,TRBJ1-2,TRBV3-1/TRBV3-2
CASSSAGDQFTDTQYF,TRBJ2-3,TRBV6-5
CAWSLSGTGSRSPLHF,TRBJ1-6,TRBV30
CAWSADRAEQYF,TRBJ2-7,TRBV30
CASSLVPGGRGNEQFF,TRBJ2-1,TRBV5-1
CASSLYSSYNEQFF,TRBJ2-1,TRBV7-9
CASSLQGDTGELFF,TRBJ2-2,TRBV5-5
CASSLFGRGAYSVHF,TRBJ1-6,TRBV28
CASSLVSGVETYEQYF,TRBJ2-7,TRBV7-2
CASSSGRQPYGYTF,TRBJ1-2,TRBV11-2
CATSRDLGGYGELFF,TRBJ2-2,TRBV15
CASSLDRPYSPLHF,TRBJ1-6,TRBV7-9
CASSQGAPYGYTF,TRBJ1-2,TRBV6-5
CASNDAGSSYNSPLHF,TRBJ1-6,TRBV5-4
CASSSEGKSSGNTIYF,TRBJ1-3,TRBV2
CASSRGQSNEKLFF,TRBJ1-4,TRBV27
CASQLWSTDTQYF,TRBJ2-3,TRBV11-2
CASSRARGPNYGYTF,TRBJ1-2,TRBV2
CASSVEGGNQPQHF,TRBJ1-5,TRBV9
CASSLSLQGYGYNEQFF,TRBJ2-1,TRBV27
CASSRGTGFSNQPQHF,TRBJ1-5,TRBV28
CASSTSDRGNYGYTF,TRBJ1-2,TRBV10-2
CASSPANEKLFF,TRBJ1-4,TRBV6-5
CASRSPGSRSGNTIYF,TRBJ1-3,TRBV19
CASSQSEGGGYEQYF,TRBJ2-7,TRBV7-6
CASSPRGDSTDTQYF,TRBJ2-3,TRBV7-2
CATSRERPGQAAYNSPLHF,TRBJ1-6,TRBV15
CAISVNGGGTNEQFF,TRBJ2-1,TRBV10-3
CASSEDRTGTLGQFF,TRBJ2-1,TRBV7-3
CASLSAGMGEAFF,TRBJ1-1,TRBV7-9
CASSLVPSLYAEAFF,TRBJ1-1,TRBV7-2
CASSYLGQNSGNTIYF,TRBJ1-3,TRBV6-6
CASSLRPGRGANVLTF,TRBJ2-6,TRBV28
CAWRDRGSGNTIYF,TRBJ1-3,TRBV30
CVRSTRQGLTIPDTQYF,TRBJ2-3,TRBV7-5